This T cell receptor beta chain was identified in a study of post-analysis software for immune sequencing data (dated by TCRdb to the mid-2010s). Context from the whole study: Recorded disease courses included relapsing-remitting, secondary progressive and progressive-relapsing multiple sclerosis, with some patients lacking subtype annotation. The patient repertoires were compared against approximately ten previously published healthy control repertoires obtained from donors aged about 6 to 26 years. A subset of samples was prepared in parallel using single-end sample barcoding, then pooled and co-amplified after Illumina adapter ligation. What the study reported, not specific to this receptor: The multiple sclerosis patient group was slightly younger than the control group. Direct clustering with F measure revealed strong co-clustering of samples prepared in the same batch, which led to a batch-effect correction. Multiple sclerosis patients had significantly lower normalized Chao1 diversity than controls, a result that suggests substantial peripheral T-cell clonal expansion. Significantly higher frequencies in patients than in controls were found for a handful of TRBV segments, including TRBV5-6, TRBV5-1 and TRBV20-1.

Sequences LGHNT (CDR1) and FRNRAP (CDR2) are obtained from the germline V gene. Trimming costs V 7 bases and J 3 bases, and their ends lie 14 bases apart. Reading from cysteine to phenylalanine, the CDR3 counts 14 amino acids. Of all the DNA, just the CDR3 is kept, 42 bases in frame from base 1. A word on this clonotype: Its antigen is still unknown. No per-base quality is available; no much larger clone lies one base away.

Library creation used PCR. The sample was run on an Illumina HiSeq 2500. To reduce PCR and sequencing biases, unique molecular identifiers were incorporated into the TCR beta cDNA libraries. Roughly 500,000 cDNA molecules were obtained for every 1 to 10 million input T cells, so each molecule roughly corresponded to one T cell. The same protocol used for the earlier healthy control dataset was applied to prepare and sequence the patient libraries. Samples belonging to the same batch were prepared together, multiplexed and sequenced on a shared HiSeq lane. The authors' pipeline ran thus. MIGEC handled the raw barcoded reads, throwing out single-read molecular identifier groups before consensus assembly and CDR3 extraction. Clonotype tables were post-analysed with VDJtools, and diversity was normalized by down-sampling all datasets to the smallest sample size. Repertoire overlap clustering matched CDR3 amino acid but not nucleotide sequences to correct batch-related cross-sample contamination. TCRdb reworked the public reads: Q25 trimming with fastp, MiXCR clone assembly, productive beta chains retained. For every CDR3 protein sequence, its rows merge into one entry that carries the most common genes and DNA. The authors' filters were not applied to this entry. The sample records 180,000 or so distinct CDR3 sequences, 29% of which are singletons. The ten biggest clones cover 3.4% of the sample.

To demonstrate the VDJtools post-analysis software, TCR beta repertoires were profiled from the peripheral blood of more than ten young patients with multiple sclerosis. The patients with multiple sclerosis were children and adolescents between roughly 6 and 17 years of age. Sequences were obtained from blood. The chain uses TRBV12-5 and TRBJ2-3; the D region possibly corresponds to TRBD1 (5 bases align). The receptor's source is a girl under 18 with multiple sclerosis. Read as DNA, the sequence is TGTGCTAGTGCCCCAGGGTTATCGACAGATACGCAGTATTTT. This is translated as CASAPGLSTDTQYF. Reference TRBV12-5 and TRBJ2-3 genes cover what lies past the CDR3, so the full variable domain is DARVTQTPRHKVTEMGQEVTMRCQPILGHNTVFWYRQTMMQGLELLAYFRNRAPLDDSGMPKDRFSAEMPDATLATLKIQPSEPRDSAVYFCASAPGLSTDTQYFGPGTRLTVL.